This T cell receptor beta chain was retrieved from a study of T cell repertoires in aging, cancer and after chemotherapy. Broader study findings: Untreated cancer patients had significantly lower blood TCR diversity than age-matched healthy donors.

TRB rearrangements spanning V, D and J were amplified using mixed TRB-A/B primers. MiXCR was run by TCRdb on the multiplex PCR reads, yielding one entry per CDR3 protein. The repertoire includes approximately 9,700 distinct CDR3 sequences, 25% to 30% of them detected once, and around 1.4% sits in the top ten. Peripheral blood genomic DNA, not sorted cells or RNA, was the template. This CDR3 has 14 residues. The ends lost 10 bases at V and 5 bases at J; junction bases unmatched: 9. From germline, CDR1 is MNHNY and CDR2 SVGAGI (reference sequence). Turning to this clonotype: Its specificity is not known.

The TCR sequence derives from a human donor in good health. The sample comprised blood. V gene TRBV6-6 combines with J gene TRBJ2-2, with 8 bases aligning to TRBD2. CDR3 sequence (DNA): TGTGCCACCTCGGGGGGGGGAGGAACCGGGGAGCTGTTTTTT. Protein sequence: CATSGGGGTGELFF.